This T cell receptor (beta chain) was found in a study of shared clonotypes between healthy human individuals. Study-wide results and limits: Clonotypes which were not shared had lower generation probabilities than clonotypes that all four donors shared.

Turning to this clone: Its specificity is not known.

Every contributor of samples was a Caucasian grown-up residing in Nashville, Tennessee. The table came from immunoSEQ multiplex PCR; TCRdb's copy has only in-frame clones and leaves some out. The data contain millions of clones, around nine tenths of them singletons. The CDR3 length is 15 residues. Per the germline V gene, CDR1 is SGHNT and CDR2 is YYREEE (reference sequence). The V gene end was trimmed by 3 bases and the J gene end by 3 bases; junction bases not matched to a gene: 7. The clonotype was recovered from a man aged 18 to 35 in good health. What was sequenced was naive CD4+ T cells sorted from blood. The subset is: CD45RA+ positively selected. The chain employs TRBV5-4 and TRBJ1-2, with TRBD1 matching 8 bases. Written as DNA, the CDR3 is TGTGCCAGCAGCTCTGCGACAGGGGCAGACTATGGCTACACCTTC. Its protein product is CASSSATGADYGYTF.